The T cell receptor beta chain under discussion was sequenced for a study of blood T cell repertoires in COVID-19 (dated by TCRdb to about 2020). As for the study more broadly: Samples covering the acute and convalescent phases of COVID-19 were provided by collaborators in the United States, Italy and Spain. The material from the prospective study consisted of cDNA or gDNA derived from T cells, B-cell-depleted T cells, or PBMCs. Deeply sampled blood TCRbeta repertoires from subjects exposed to, actively infected with, or recovered from COVID-19 were included in the dataset. The repertoires were released in a freely available public database intended as a resource for research on the immune response to SARS-CoV-2. The samples were drawn from two sources: the first 160 participants of the ongoing ImmuneRACE study, and 1,000 to 1,500 subjects contributed by 6 global collaborators. The sample metadata nearly always contained a de-identified subject ID, COVID-19 status, age in years and sex. HLA class I and class II types, where available, came from metadata supplied by the sample provider rather than from assay-based typing. What the research found in general, with its limitations: The amount of clinical and demographic metadata varied by source and participant and was provided uncurated.

Collaborating institutions collected whole blood in K2EDTA tubes following their own protocols. For TCRbeta analysis, collaborators shipped samples as frozen whole blood, isolated PBMCs, or DNA extracted from either of those sample types. CDR1 and CDR2, looked up from the germline V gene, are SGHRS and YFSETQ. V is pared back by 4 bases and J by 7 bases, with 6 bases lying between the germline termini. The cysteine opens and the phenylalanine closes a CDR3 of 12 amino acids. CDR3 DNA is the only sequence kept; it has 36 bases, read in frame from the first base. TCRbeta CDR3 regions were amplified from genomic DNA by means of the immunoSEQ Assay, a bias-controlled multiplex PCR. In the authors' own workflow: The number of nucleated cells in each sample was estimated from the amplification of reference gene primers within the assay. Sequence reads were collapsed and filtered to measure the absolute abundance of every unique TCRbeta CDR3 rearrangement. For each sample, productive Simpson clonality was calculated by taking the square root of Simpson's diversity index across productive rearrangements. As stored in TCRdb, this immuneACCESS dataset retains in-frame rearrangements with V and J assigned. A fraction of the clones does not appear; measured against another copy, unresolved V genes explain less than half of the discrepancy, and the remainder lacks a known reason. V and J calls and clone size come straight from that table; D and trimming were deduced from the DNA. The sample table records 55,000 to 70,000 clones; over 80% of these occur just once. The ten largest clones capture around 3.7% of the sample.

A word on this clone: Its cognate antigen has yet to be identified. Base qualities are not provided; no much larger clone lies one nucleotide away.

This receptor chain uses TRBV5-1 and TRBJ1-6; confidence is insufficient to name the D gene. Sequencing used peripheral blood. The source is an elderly woman with acute or convalescent COVID-19. The DNA sequence is given as TGCGCCAGCAGCCTAATCAATTCACCCCTCCACTTT. Protein translation: CASSLINSPLHF. Joined to the reference TRBV5-1 and TRBJ1-6 proteins, this CDR3 gives the full variable domain: KAGVTQTPRYLIKTRGQQVTLSCSPISGHRSVSWYQQTPGQGLQFLFEYFSETQRNKGNFPGRFSGRQFSNSRSEMNVSTLELGDSALYLCASSLINSPLHFGNGTRLTVT.